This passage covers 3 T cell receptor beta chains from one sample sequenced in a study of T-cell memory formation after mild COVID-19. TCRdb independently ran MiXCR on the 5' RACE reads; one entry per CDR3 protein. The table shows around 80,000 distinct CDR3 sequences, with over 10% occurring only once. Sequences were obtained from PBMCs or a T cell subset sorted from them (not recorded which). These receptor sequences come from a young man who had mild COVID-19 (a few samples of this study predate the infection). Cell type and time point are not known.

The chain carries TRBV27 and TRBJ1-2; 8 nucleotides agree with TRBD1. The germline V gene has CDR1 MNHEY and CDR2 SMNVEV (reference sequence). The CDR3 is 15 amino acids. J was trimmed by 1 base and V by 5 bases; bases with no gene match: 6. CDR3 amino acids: CASSATGGSNYGYTF. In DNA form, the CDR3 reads TGTGCCAGCAGTGCAACAGGGGGAAGTAACTATGGCTACACCTTC.

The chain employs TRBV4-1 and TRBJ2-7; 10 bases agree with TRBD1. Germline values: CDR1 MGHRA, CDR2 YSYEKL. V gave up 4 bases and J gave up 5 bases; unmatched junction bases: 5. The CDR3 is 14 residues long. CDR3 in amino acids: CASSPGQGFDEQYF. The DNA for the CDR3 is TGCGCCAGCAGCCCGGGACAGGGGTTCGACGAGCAGTACTTC.

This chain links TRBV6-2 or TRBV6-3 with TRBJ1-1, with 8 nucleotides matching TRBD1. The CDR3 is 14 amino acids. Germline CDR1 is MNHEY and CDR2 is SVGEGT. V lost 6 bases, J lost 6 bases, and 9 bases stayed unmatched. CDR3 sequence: CASRTTGEISEAFF. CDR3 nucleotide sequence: TGTGCCAGCAGAACGACAGGGGAAATATCTGAAGCTTTCTTT.